These 19 T cell receptor beta chains share one sample of origin, sequenced in a study of shared clonotypes between healthy human individuals. Method: immunoSEQ multiplex PCR; TCRdb's copy keeps in-frame clones and lacks some. The repertoire consists of 2 million to 2.5 million clones, with under 95% occurring once and the leading ten covering around 0.35%. The sequenced material came from naive CD4+ T cells from PBMCs. Subset of the sample: CD45RA+ positively selected. These receptors all come from a man between 18 and 35 years old in good health. Some clones in this sample may be carry-over from other donors' samples.

The V and J genes are TRBV5-1 and TRBJ2-3; D gene ambiguous. The germline V gene has CDR1 SGHRS and CDR2 YFSETQ. The CDR3 contains 15 residues. Trimming stripped 0 bases from V and 4 bases from J, with 12 bases between. The CDR3 is CASSLVSSGADTQYF. In nucleotides, the CDR3 is TGCGCCAGCAGCTTGGTGTCATCCGGCGCAGATACGCAGTATTTT. Drawing the rest from reference TRBV5-1 and TRBJ2-3, the complete variable domain is KAGVTQTPRYLIKTRGQQVTLSCSPISGHRSVSWYQQTPGQGLQFLFEYFSETQRNKGNFPGRFSGRQFSNSRSEMNVSTLELGDSALYLCASSLVSSGADTQYFGPGTRLTVL.

Concerning this clone: Other DNA sequences in this sample translate to the same CDR3. The V call is TRBV2, the J call TRBJ2-7; TRBD1 aligns across 8 bases. V dropped 8 bases and J dropped 2; count of bases not matched to a gene: 5. Germline V gene lookup returns CDR1 SNHLY and CDR2 FYNNEI. The CDR3 runs to 13 residues. CDR3 residues: CASRGQGPYEQYF. As DNA, the CDR3 is TGTGCCAGCCGAGGACAGGGCCCCTACGAGCAGTACTTC.

V usage is TRBV5-1 and J usage is TRBJ2-3, with D possibly matching TRBD2 (6 bases). The V end was cut by 0 bases, the J end by 3 bases, with 11 bases between. There are 15 residues in the CDR3. The germline gives CDR1 SGHRS, CDR2 YFSETQ. CDR3: CASSLGGDETDTQYF. The CDR3 DNA reads TGCGCCAGCAGCTTGGGCGGGGATGAAACAGATACGCAGTATTTT.

The V and J genes are TRBV19 and TRBJ2-1; D not certain. Looked up from germline, CDR1 is LNHDA and CDR2 is SQIVND (reference sequence). The CDR3 covers 15 residues. V shed 4 bases and J shed 7 bases, with 17 bases lying between them. The CDR3 protein is CASSTMASGPNEQFF. In DNA, the CDR3 is TGTGCCAGTAGTACGATGGCCAGTGGGCCTAATGAGCAGTTCTTC.

The chain joins TRBV18 to TRBJ2-3, with a weak D call TRBD2 (6 bases). V was trimmed by 5 bases and J by 1 base, leaving 10 bases between them. Germline loops: CDR1 KGHSH, CDR2 LQKENI. This CDR3 has 14 amino acids. The CDR3: CASSRASGTDTQYF. CDR3 DNA: TGTGCCAGCTCAAGGGCTAGCGGCACAGATACGCAGTATTTT.

The rearrangement links TRBV10-2 to TRBJ1-2; no clear D. In germline, CDR1 is WSHSY, CDR2 SAAADI. The CDR3 totals 14 residues. V dropped 2 bases and J dropped 2 bases, with 9 bases sitting between them. DNA of the CDR3: TGCGCCAGCAGTGAGAGGGAAGGAAACTATGGCTACACCTTC. The encoded protein is CASSEREGNYGYTF.

This chain joins TRBV4-2 and TRBJ2-2; D is possibly TRBD1 (6 bases). Germline CDR1 LGHNA, CDR2 YNFKEQ. V lost 1 base, J lost 1 base, and 10 bases lay in between. The CDR3 extends over 16 amino acids. CDR3: CASSQGARGNTGELFF. The CDR3 DNA sequence: TGTGCCAGCAGCCAAGGGGCCAGGGGGAACACCGGGGAGCTGTTTTTT.

A single count supports this clone. The V gene is TRBV28, the J gene TRBJ2-3; perhaps TRBD1 as D (6 bases). Trimming removed 7 bases from V and 10 bases from J, with 30 bases in between. CDR1 and CDR2 (germline): MDHEN, SYDVKM. The CDR3 loop spans 17 amino acids. The CDR3 protein is CASKDPSGKGDLRAQYF. CDR3 DNA sequence: TGTGCCAGCAAGGACCCCTCGGGGAAGGGGGATCTGCGGGCGCAGTATTTT.

The chain is built from TRBV7-6 and TRBJ2-1, with 11 bases matching TRBD2. This CDR3 has 19 residues. The germline gives CDR1 SGHVS, CDR2 FNYEAQ. Unmatched junction bases numbered 17, after V lost 4 bases and J lost 6 bases. The CDR3 here is CASSSAGTSGPRRGNEQFF. The DNA for the CDR3 is TGTGCCAGCAGCTCCGCCGGGACTAGCGGACCCCGGAGAGGCAATGAGCAGTTCTTC.

This clone was recorded once. The V call is TRBV27, the J call TRBJ2-3, with TRBD2 matching 14 bases. Germline assignment: CDR1 MNHEY and CDR2 SMNVEV (reference sequence). V shed 4 bases and J 4 bases; nucleotides not matched to a gene: 16. There are 20 residues in the CDR3. The CDR3 region has the DNA TGTGCCAGCAGTTCCAGAGTGGTTGGGCAGGGACTAGCGGGAGCAGATACGCAGTATTTT. Translating gives CASSSRVVGQGLAGADTQYF.

This chain links TRBV19 with TRBJ1-1; 8 nucleotides line up with TRBD1. The ends lost 5 bases at V and 11 bases at J; junction bases unmatched: 10. The CDR3 sequence is 13 residues long. Germline loops: CDR1 LNHDA, CDR2 SQIVND (reference sequence). The CDR3: CASSAHDRGGAFF. The CDR3 DNA sequence: TGTGCCAGTAGTGCGCACGACAGGGGTGGGGCTTTCTTT.

The chain recombines TRBV4-1 with TRBJ2-3, with D tentatively TRBD1 or TRBD2 (6 bases each). Germline lookup yields CDR1 MGHRA and CDR2 YSYEKL. Trimming stripped 0 bases from V and 1 base from J, with 14 bases between. The CDR3 totals 17 residues. The CDR3 here is CASSQEGGGGGTDTQYF. CDR3 nucleotides: TGCGCCAGCAGCCAAGAGGGGGGCGGAGGTGGCACAGATACGCAGTATTTT.

V usage is TRBV7-6 and J usage is TRBJ1-2; D remains unclear. Looked up from germline, CDR1 is SGHVS and CDR2 is FNYEAQ. The V and J ends lost 5 bases and 8 bases respectively, with 18 bases between them. The CDR3 covers 14 residues. CDR3 amino acids: CASSTPGRAEGYTF. As DNA, the CDR3 is TGTGCCAGCAGCACGCCTGGGAGGGCTGAAGGCTACACCTTC.

This clone was seen only once. No DNA is shown, since the ends of the CDR3 on it are uncertain; the CDR3 is the one TCRdb lists. The chain links TRBV30 to TRBJ2-5; TRBD1, the table's D call, lacks a check against the DNA. Germline assignment: CDR1 GTSNPN and CDR2 SVGIG (reference sequence). A total of 15 residues make up the CDR3, ends included. The CDR3 sequence is CAWSSTLGARETQYF.

A note on this clone: Additional DNA sequences in this sample encode the identical CDR3. The chain has TRBV27 and TRBJ2-7; 8 nucleotides align to TRBD1. Germline loops: CDR1 MNHEY, CDR2 SMNVEV (reference sequence). The CDR3 runs 14 residues. Germline trimming cut 5 bases from V and 2 bases from J; bases unmatched to any gene: 5. The CDR3 reads CASSLGQGPYEQYF. The CDR3 DNA sequence: TGTGCCAGCAGTCTTGGACAGGGCCCCTACGAGCAGTACTTC.

This clone was seen just once. This chain uses TRBV4-2 with TRBJ1-2; D remains unclear. From germline, CDR1 is LGHNA and CDR2 YNFKEQ. The CDR3 runs to 19 residues. The V end was cut by 0 bases, the J end by 2 bases, with 22 bases between. DNA for the CDR3: TGTGCCAGCAGCCAAGAAACTCGAGGATTCGGATTGGCGAACTATGGCTACACCTTC. Encoded protein: CASSQETRGFGLANYGYTF.

This chain links TRBV11-1 with TRBJ2-1, with D tentatively TRBD2 (5 bases). The CDR3 length is 14 residues. V was cut by 4 bases and J by 5 bases, with 12 bases left in between. Germline CDR1 is SGHAT and CDR2 is FQDESV (reference sequence). This chain's CDR3 is CASSWRMADNEQFF. The CDR3 nucleotides are TGTGCCAGCAGCTGGAGGATGGCTGACAATGAGCAGTTCTTC.

This clone was observed a single time. The chain carries TRBV6-5 and TRBJ1-1; D gene unclear. CDR3 length: 14 residues. Germline-derived CDR1 and CDR2 are MNHEY and SVGAGI. V was pared by 4 bases and J by 2 bases, with 11 bases between. Here the CDR3 DNA reads TGTGCCAGCAGTTTGTTCGGAGGCAACACTGAAGCTTTCTTT. It specifies CASSLFGGNTEAFF.

Points on this clone: Within the sample, other DNA sequences also encode this same CDR3. The chain combines TRBV6-5 with TRBJ2-6; D call uncertain. Trimming took 0 bases from V and 1 from J, leaving 7 bases between them. There are 16 residues in the CDR3. Per the germline V gene, CDR1 is MNHEY and CDR2 is SVGAGI. CDR3 amino acids: CASSYSQSSGANVLTF. As DNA, the CDR3 is TGTGCCAGCAGTTACTCGCAGTCTTCTGGGGCCAACGTCCTGACTTTC.